This passage covers 21 T cell receptor beta chains from one sample sequenced in a study of T cell changes during pregnancy in multiple sclerosis. The method was immunoSEQ multiplex PCR; TCRdb's version includes in-frame clones alone and lacks a portion of them. Of 76,000 or so clones in the sample, approximately 92% are singletons; the top ten hold around 0.7%. The specimen was peripheral blood, collected in the second trimester of pregnancy. These receptors were obtained from a female donor in good health, enrolled as a control in a pregnancy study.

The chain couples TRBV19 to TRBJ1-4, with D possibly matching TRBD1 (6 bases). Per the germline V gene, CDR1 is LNHDA and CDR2 is SQIVND (reference sequence). This CDR3 contains 14 residues. The ends were cut back, 8 bases at V and 3 bases at J, with 13 bases in the middle. The CDR3 protein is CASCTGPSNEKLFF. CDR3 DNA: TGTGCCAGTTGTACAGGGCCATCTAATGAAAAACTGTTTTTT.

The chain is built from TRBV27 and TRBJ2-2; 7 bases agree with TRBD1. V trimming: 6 bases; J trimming: 2 bases; junction bases outside the gene matches: 3. The CDR3 is 14 residues long. CDR1 is MNHEY and CDR2 is SMNVEV in the germline V gene (reference sequence). The CDR3 is CASSGTANTGELFF. CDR3 DNA sequence: TGTGCCAGCAGCGGGACAGCAAACACCGGGGAGCTGTTTTTT.

The V gene is TRBV18, the J gene TRBJ1-4; the D is unclear. Germline assignment: CDR1 KGHSH and CDR2 LQKENI. The CDR3 totals 13 residues. Trimming removed 3 bases from V and 7 bases from J, with 9 bases in between. CDR3 in DNA: TGTGCCAGCTCACCTGAGGTGGGTGAAAAACTGTTTTTT. It yields the protein CASSPEVGEKLFF.

The gene calls are TRBV9 and TRBJ1-2; perhaps TRBD1 as D (5 bases). The V and J ends lost 7 bases and 7 bases respectively, with 14 bases between them. CDR1 and CDR2 (germline): SGDLS, YYNGEE. The CDR3 has 12 residues. Here the CDR3 DNA reads TGTGCCAGCCAGGGAGGGACCCCTGGCTACACCTTC. It yields the protein CASQGGTPGYTF. Using reference TRBV9 and TRBJ1-2 for the parts outside the CDR3, the full variable domain is DSGVTQTPKHLITATGQRVTLRCSPRSGDLSVYWYQQSLDQGLQFLIQYYNGEERAKGNILERFSAQQFPDLHSELNLSSLELGDSALYFCASQGGTPGYTFGSGTRLTVV.

The chain combines TRBV5-1 with TRBJ2-5, with TRBD2 matching 9 bases. Looked up from germline, CDR1 is SGHRS and CDR2 is YFSETQ. Losses at the gene ends were 1 base for V and 4 bases for J; bases not matched to a gene: 5. The CDR3 sequence is 15 residues long. The CDR3 sequence: CASSLSGTSRETQYF. CDR3 DNA sequence: TGCGCCAGCAGCTTGTCCGGGACTAGCAGAGAGACCCAGTACTTC.

This chain links TRBV5-1 with TRBJ1-1; the match to TRBD1 covers 7 bases. After removal of 4 bases from V and 1 base from J, the junction contained 4 bases not matched to a gene. Germline values: CDR1 SGHRS, CDR2 YFSETQ. The CDR3 runs 14 residues. The CDR3 is CASSVDRTNTEAFF. The CDR3 DNA sequence: TGCGCCAGCAGCGTGGACAGGACGAACACTGAAGCTTTCTTT.

The chain recombines TRBV6-4 with TRBJ1-1, with TRBD1 as a possible D gene (6 bases). The V gene lost 5 bases and the J gene lost 0 bases, with 13 bases spanning the gap. Germline V gene lookup returns CDR1 MRHNA and CDR2 SNTAGT. This CDR3 spans 15 amino acids. The CDR3 DNA reads TGTGCCAGCAGTTCGGAGGGGGGGGTGAACACTGAAGCTTTCTTT. Residues: CASSSEGGVNTEAFF.

V and J are TRBV13 and TRBJ2-1; perhaps TRBD1 as D (5 bases). The CDR3 covers 13 residues. Trimming shortened V by 5 bases and J by 8 bases, and 13 bases separated the two germline ends. Germline CDR1 and CDR2: PRHDT and FYEKMQ (reference sequence). CDR3 sequence: CASSAPRVHEQFF. Written as DNA, the CDR3 is TGTGCCAGCAGCGCGCCCAGGGTCCATGAGCAGTTCTTC.

The chain links TRBV6-5 to TRBJ2-2, with D perhaps TRBD2 (6 bases). Trimming shortened V by 11 bases and J by 1 base, and 11 bases separated the two germline ends. This CDR3 region has 13 residues. From germline, CDR1 is MNHEY and CDR2 SVGAGI. CDR3 residues: CAGGALNTGELFF. The CDR3, as DNA: TGTGCCGGCGGGGCCCTGAACACCGGGGAGCTGTTTTTT.

V is TRBV4-3 and J is TRBJ2-7; 8 nucleotides agree with TRBD1. The CDR3 totals 16 residues. Germline CDR1 LGHNA, CDR2 YSLEER. V gave up 4 bases and J gave up 1 base; unmatched junction bases: 9. CDR3: CASSPRRTGTSYEQYF. The DNA of the CDR3 is TGCGCCAGCAGCCCTCGTCGGACAGGGACTTCCTACGAGCAGTACTTC.

This rearrangement joins TRBV10-3 to TRBJ2-7; 10 nucleotides match TRBD2. Germline trimming cut 0 bases from V and 4 bases from J; bases unmatched to any gene: 3. The CDR3 totals 15 residues. Germline CDR1 reads ENHRY; CDR2 reads SYGVKD. In DNA form, the CDR3 reads TGTGCCATCAGTGAGTCTCCGGGACTAGCGTACGAGCAGTACTTC. It specifies CAISESPGLAYEQYF.

In DNA, the CDR3 is TGTGCCAGCAGCTCTTCCGCCGGGACAGGGATAAACAATGAGCAGTTCTTC. Translating it yields CASSSSAGTGINNEQFF. V is TRBV7-2 and J is TRBJ2-1; the match to TRBD1 covers 9 bases. CDR1 and CDR2 (germline): SGHTA, FQGNSA. This CDR3 has 17 amino acids. V shed 4 bases and J 5 bases; nucleotides not matched to a gene: 12.

This rearrangement joins TRBV7-2 to TRBJ2-7; D ambiguous. This CDR3 comprises 17 residues. V lost 5 bases to trimming and J lost 0 bases, with 20 bases between them. Germline CDR1 and CDR2: SGHTA and FQGNSA. The chain's CDR3 is CASSRRFDGAISYEQYF. The CDR3 coding sequence is TGTGCCAGCAGCCGGCGTTTCGACGGAGCAATCTCCTACGAGCAGTACTTC. Complete variable domain (other parts from reference TRBV7-2 and TRBJ2-7): GAGVSQSPSNKVTEKGKDVELRCDPISGHTALYWYRQSLGQGLEFLIYFQGNSAPDKSGLPSDRFSAERTGGSVSTLTIQRTQQEDSAVYLCASSRRFDGAISYEQYFGPGTRLTVT.

V and J are TRBV5-4 and TRBJ1-1; 9 bases fit TRBD1. Losses at the gene ends were 5 bases for V and 3 bases for J; bases not matched to a gene: 11. The CDR3 is made up of 16 amino acids. Per germline, CDR1 SGHNT and CDR2 YYREEE (reference sequence). As DNA, the CDR3 is TGTGCCAGCAGTTCCGACAGGGGGAATAGGTACACTGAAGCTTTCTTT. Protein sequence: CASSSDRGNRYTEAFF. The variable domain in full, completed from reference TRBV5-4 and TRBJ1-1, reads ETGVTQSPTHLIKTRGQQVTLRCSSQSGHNTVSWYQQALGQGPQFIFQYYREEENGRGNFPPRFSGLQFPNYSSELNVNALELDDSALYLCASSSDRGNRYTEAFFGQGTRLTVV.

The CDR3 loop reads CASSARDTLPYNYGYTF. The CDR3 region has the DNA TGTGCCAGCAGTGCCCGGGACACCCTCCCGTATAACTATGGCTACACCTTC. The chain is built from TRBV6-1 and TRBJ1-2, with D possibly being TRBD1 (6 bases). In germline, CDR1 is MNHNS, CDR2 SASEGT. V was trimmed by 4 bases and J by 1 base, leaving 19 bases between them. CDR3 length: 17 residues.

The chain employs TRBV30 and TRBJ2-7, with 11 bases that match TRBD1. The CDR3 is 13 amino acids. After removal of 1 base from V and 6 bases from J, the junction contained 2 bases not matched to a gene. Germline V lookup: CDR1 GTSNPN, CDR2 SVGIG (reference sequence). CDR3 bases: TGTGCCTGGAGTGGGACAGGGGGCGGCGAGCAGTACTTC. It is translated as CAWSGTGGGEQYF.

This chain uses TRBV2 with TRBJ1-4, with TRBD1 matching over 9 bases. CDR3 length: 15 residues. Germline V gene lookup returns CDR1 SNHLY and CDR2 FYNNEI. V was pared by 1 base and J by 7 bases, with 4 bases of the junction left unmatched. Written as DNA, the CDR3 is TGTGCCAGCAGTGAAGGGGGACAGGGCGGTGAAAAACTGTTTTTT. Protein: CASSEGGQGGEKLFF.

The V and J genes are TRBV27 and TRBJ1-1; D is unresolved. Germline V gene sequence: CDR1 MNHEY, CDR2 SMNVEV (reference sequence). The CDR3 spans 15 residues. Trimming took off 0 bases at V and 4 bases at J, with 12 bases between the two ends. The CDR3 DNA reads TGTGCCAGCAGTTTATCAAAGGTCTCGGGCACTGAAGCTTTCTTT. As protein: CASSLSKVSGTEAFF.

This clone has a single count. The chain couples TRBV27 to TRBJ1-3, with D possibly TRBD1 on 6 matching bases. Trimming pared 8 bases from V and 1 base from J, leaving 12 bases between. Per the germline V gene, CDR1 is MNHEY and CDR2 is SMNVEV (reference sequence). The CDR3 loop spans 14 amino acids. CDR3 coding DNA: TGTGCCAGCGCCCAGGGGTATTCTGGAAACACCATATATTTT. Translation: CASAQGYSGNTIYF.

The rearrangement uses TRBV30 and TRBJ2-7; 10 nucleotides align to TRBD2. With V trimmed by 0 bases and J by 4 bases, 6 bases remained unmatched. Germline V CDR1 and CDR2: GTSNPN, SVGIG (reference sequence). This CDR3 has 15 amino acids. The CDR3 region is CAWSVPSGGAYEQYF. The CDR3 DNA sequence: TGTGCCTGGAGTGTACCCAGCGGGGGGGCGTACGAGCAGTACTTC.

The V gene is TRBV12-5, the J gene TRBJ2-5; 7 bases match TRBD1. Per germline, CDR1 LGHNT and CDR2 FRNRAP. Trimming at V came to 0 bases and at J to 2 bases, leaving 12 bases not matched to a gene. This CDR3 is built from 18 residues. As DNA, the CDR3 is TGTGCTAGTGGTTTGGTTTTGGGGGACAGTGGAGGACAAGAGACCCAGTACTTC. Translated, it gives CASGLVLGDSGGQETQYF. Using reference TRBV12-5 and TRBJ2-5 for the parts outside the CDR3, the full variable domain is DARVTQTPRHKVTEMGQEVTMRCQPILGHNTVFWYRQTMMQGLELLAYFRNRAPLDDSGMPKDRFSAEMPDATLATLKIQPSEPRDSAVYFCASGLVLGDSGGQETQYFGPGTRLLVL.